This TCR beta chain derives from a study of blood T cell repertoires in COVID-19. On the study more broadly: Sample material is recorded as cDNA or gDNA derived from T cells, B-cell-depleted T cells, or PBMCs.

Only a few counts were recorded for this clone. Germline V lookup: CDR1 LGHNT, CDR2 FRNRAP. There are 15 residues in the CDR3. The ends lost 2 bases at V and 5 bases at J; junction bases unmatched: 6. The table came from immunoSEQ multiplex PCR; TCRdb's copy has only in-frame clones and leaves some out. The sample has some 120,000 clones, roughly four fifths seen once; the top ten hold approximately 20%. Across fewer than 25 US areas, participants ranged in age from about 18 to 89 years. Participant-given clinical history determined each cohort assignment. Cohort 3 donors counted as recovered after two negative PCRs, clearance, or resolved symptoms.

What was sequenced was PBMCs or T cells enriched from blood (not recorded which). This TCR was sampled from a man under 40 who had recovered from COVID-19. The chain links TRBV12-5 to TRBJ1-5; 7 bases are shared with TRBD1. The CDR3 spells CASGLPGTVDQPQHF. DNA for the CDR3: TGTGCTAGTGGTTTGCCCGGGACAGTGGATCAGCCCCAGCATTTT.